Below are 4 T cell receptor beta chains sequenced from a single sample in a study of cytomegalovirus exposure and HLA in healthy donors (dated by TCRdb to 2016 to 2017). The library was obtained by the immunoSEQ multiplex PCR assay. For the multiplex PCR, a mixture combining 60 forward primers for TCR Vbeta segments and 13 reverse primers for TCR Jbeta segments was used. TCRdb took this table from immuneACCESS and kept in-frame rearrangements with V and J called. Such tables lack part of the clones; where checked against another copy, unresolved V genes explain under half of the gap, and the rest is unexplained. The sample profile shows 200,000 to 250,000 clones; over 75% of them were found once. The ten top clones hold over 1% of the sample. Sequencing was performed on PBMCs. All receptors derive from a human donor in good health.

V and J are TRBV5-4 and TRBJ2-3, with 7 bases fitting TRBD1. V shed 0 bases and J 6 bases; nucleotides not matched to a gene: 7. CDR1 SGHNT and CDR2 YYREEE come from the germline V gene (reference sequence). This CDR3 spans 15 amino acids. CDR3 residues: CASSLGAGGWDTQYF. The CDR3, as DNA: TGTGCCAGCAGCTTGGGGGCAGGGGGATGGGATACGCAGTATTTT.

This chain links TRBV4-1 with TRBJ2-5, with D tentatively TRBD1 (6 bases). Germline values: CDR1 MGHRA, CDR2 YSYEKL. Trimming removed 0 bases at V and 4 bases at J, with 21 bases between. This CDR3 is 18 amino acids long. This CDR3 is CASSQDSTGHPSRETQYF. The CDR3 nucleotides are TGCGCCAGCAGCCAAGATAGCACGGGACACCCTTCCCGAGAGACCCAGTACTTC.

In DNA form, the CDR3 reads TGTGCCAGCAGCTCCCGGACAGGTGAGCAGTACTTC. Translated: CASSSRTGEQYF. The rearrangement joins TRBV7-9 to TRBJ2-7; 7 bases map to TRBD1. The CDR3 sequence is 12 residues long. CDR1 and CDR2 (germline): SEHNR, FQNEAQ (reference sequence). The ends lost 4 bases at V and 7 bases at J; junction bases unmatched: 4.

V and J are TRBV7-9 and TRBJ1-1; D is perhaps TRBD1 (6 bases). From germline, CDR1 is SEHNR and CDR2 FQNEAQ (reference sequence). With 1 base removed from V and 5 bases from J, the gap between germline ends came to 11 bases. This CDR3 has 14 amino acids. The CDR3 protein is CASSLVSGETEAFF. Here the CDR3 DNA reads TGTGCCAGCAGCTTAGTGTCAGGGGAAACTGAAGCTTTCTTT. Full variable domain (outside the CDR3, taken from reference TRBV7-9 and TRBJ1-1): DTGVSQNPRHKITKRGQNVTFRCDPISEHNRLYWYRQTLGQGPEFLTYFQNEAQLEKSRLLSDRFSAERPKGSFSTLEIQRTEQGDSAMYLCASSLVSGETEAFFGQGTRLTVV.